This is a list of T cell receptor beta chains from one sample in a study of cytomegalovirus exposure and HLA in healthy donors. TCRdb's copy holds only in-frame clones and misses some; the assay was immunoSEQ multiplex PCR. The table lists about 200,000 clones, 80% to 90% of them singletons. Sequencing was done on a sample of PBMCs. These receptors were taken from a man aged 25-45 years in good health and CMV-seronegative. Both conserved end residues are trimmed from each CDR3. The D gene is left open where the match is weak.

cdr3_aa,v_call,d_call,j_call
ASSLKALAGTQETQY,TRBV7-2,TRBD2,TRBJ2-5
ASSLGQGQWYGYT,TRBV5-1,NA,TRBJ1-2
ASRMRNEQF,TRBV5-1,NA,TRBJ2-1
ASSETGTSRPGELF,TRBV9,NA,TRBJ2-2
SVMEGSYEQY,TRBV29-1,NA,TRBJ2-7
ASNSQGALTSEQY,TRBV6-5,TRBD1,TRBJ2-7
ASSFGGSTTDTQY,TRBV5-4,TRBD2,TRBJ2-3
ATSVPGTQPQH,TRBV15,NA,TRBJ1-5
ASSLGGNEQF,TRBV5-5,NA,TRBJ2-1
ATSRTDSTEAF,TRBV15,NA,TRBJ1-1
ASRSELYNEQF,TRBV7-9,NA,TRBJ2-1
ASSERREIGVEQF,TRBV6-1,TRBD2,TRBJ2-1
ASKYQGYTDTQY,TRBV2,NA,TRBJ2-3
SSSLPVGGEQY,TRBV7-9,TRBD2,TRBJ2-7
ATSRSGLAGTHQETQY,TRBV15,TRBD2,TRBJ2-5
ASSEGWGAYEQY,TRBV5-4,NA,TRBJ2-7
ASSENWATEAF,TRBV2,NA,TRBJ1-1
ASSLDGGTTPSSPLH,TRBV5-6,NA,TRBJ1-6
ATGISAGYEQY,TRBV15,NA,NA
ASSLVGRKDTQY,TRBV7-9,NA,TRBJ2-3
ASSPQGNTGELF,TRBV7-2,NA,TRBJ2-2
ASSPNRIHEKLF,TRBV27,NA,TRBJ1-4
ATSSKWPYGYT,TRBV15,NA,TRBJ1-2
ASSPGQGGRTEAF,TRBV28,TRBD1,TRBJ1-1
ASRHGRGHGTEAF,TRBV28,TRBD1,TRBJ1-1
ASVLQGAGEQY,TRBV6-1,TRBD1,TRBJ2-7